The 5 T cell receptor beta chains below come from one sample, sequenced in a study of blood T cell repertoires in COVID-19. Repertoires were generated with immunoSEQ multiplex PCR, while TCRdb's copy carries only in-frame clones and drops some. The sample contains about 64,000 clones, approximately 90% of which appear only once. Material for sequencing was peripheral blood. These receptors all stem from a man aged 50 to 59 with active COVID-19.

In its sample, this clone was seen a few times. CDR3 DNA: TGCGCCAGCAGCTCCACCGGGGGGAATATGGGCGGGGAGCTGTTTTTT. It yields the protein CASSSTGGNMGGELFF. The chain is built from TRBV5-1 and TRBJ2-2; 7 bases are shared with TRBD2. Germline assignment: CDR1 SGHRS and CDR2 YFSETQ. V lost 3 bases to trimming and J lost 7 bases; unmatched junction nucleotides: 12. This CDR3 is built from 16 residues.

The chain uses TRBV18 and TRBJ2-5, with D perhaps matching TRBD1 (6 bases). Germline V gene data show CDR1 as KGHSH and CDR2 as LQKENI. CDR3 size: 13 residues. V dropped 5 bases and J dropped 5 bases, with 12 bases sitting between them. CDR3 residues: CASSGQGMETQYF. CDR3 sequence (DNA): TGTGCCAGCTCAGGGCAGGGGATGGAGACCCAGTACTTC.

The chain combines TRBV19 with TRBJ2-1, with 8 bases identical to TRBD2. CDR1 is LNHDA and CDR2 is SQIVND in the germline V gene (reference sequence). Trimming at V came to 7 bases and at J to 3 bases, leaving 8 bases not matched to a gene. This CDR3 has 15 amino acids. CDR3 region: CASNSAGANYNEQFF. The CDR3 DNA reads TGTGCCAGTAATTCAGCGGGGGCTAACTACAATGAGCAGTTCTTC.

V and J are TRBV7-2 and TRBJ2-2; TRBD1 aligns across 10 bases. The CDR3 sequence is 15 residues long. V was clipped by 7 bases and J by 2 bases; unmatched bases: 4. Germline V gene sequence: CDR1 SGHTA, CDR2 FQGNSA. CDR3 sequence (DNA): TGTGCCAGCACCCTGACAGGGGGCAACACCGGGGAGCTGTTTTTT. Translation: CASTLTGGNTGELFF.

CDR3 nucleotides: TGTGCCAGCACTCTACAGGGGGTAGGAAACACCATATATTTT. It specifies CASTLQGVGNTIYF. The gene calls are TRBV28 and TRBJ1-3; 8 bases align to TRBD1. Germline CDR1 MDHEN, CDR2 SYDVKM. There are 14 residues in the CDR3. V was clipped by 7 bases and J by 4 bases; unmatched bases: 6.